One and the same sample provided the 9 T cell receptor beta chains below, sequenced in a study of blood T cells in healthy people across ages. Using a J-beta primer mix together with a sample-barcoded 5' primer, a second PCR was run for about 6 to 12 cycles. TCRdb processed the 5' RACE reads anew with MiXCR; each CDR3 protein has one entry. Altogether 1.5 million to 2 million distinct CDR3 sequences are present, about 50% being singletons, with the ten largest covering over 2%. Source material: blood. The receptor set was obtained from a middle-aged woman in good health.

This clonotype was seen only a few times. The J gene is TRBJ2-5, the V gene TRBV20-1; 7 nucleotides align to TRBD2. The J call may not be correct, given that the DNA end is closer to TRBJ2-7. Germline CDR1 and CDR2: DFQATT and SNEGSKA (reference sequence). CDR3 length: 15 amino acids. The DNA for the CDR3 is TGCAGTGCTAGAGATTCTGCGGGAGTCGAATACGAGCAGTACTTC. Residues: CSARDSAGVEYEQYF.

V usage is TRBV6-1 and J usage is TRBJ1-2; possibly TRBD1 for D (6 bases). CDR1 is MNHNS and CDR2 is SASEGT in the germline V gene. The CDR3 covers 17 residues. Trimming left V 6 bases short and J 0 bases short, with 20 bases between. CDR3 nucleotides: TGTGCCAGCAGGTTGACAGGCAACACTTATGCTAACTATGGCTACACCTTC. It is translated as CASRLTGNTYANYGYTF.

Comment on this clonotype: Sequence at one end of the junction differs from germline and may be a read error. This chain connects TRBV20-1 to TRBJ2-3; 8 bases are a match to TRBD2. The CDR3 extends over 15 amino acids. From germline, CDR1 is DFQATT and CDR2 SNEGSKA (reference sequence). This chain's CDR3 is CSARGAGGFLDTQYF. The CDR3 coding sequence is TGCAGTGCAAGAGGGGCGGGGGGATTCTTAGATACGCAGTATTTT.

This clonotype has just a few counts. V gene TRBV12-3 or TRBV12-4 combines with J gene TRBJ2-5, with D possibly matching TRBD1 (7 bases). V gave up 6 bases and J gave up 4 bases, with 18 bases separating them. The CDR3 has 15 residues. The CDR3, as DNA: TGTGCCAGCAGCCTGCGGGGCAGGGGGGTAGAGACCCAGTACTTC. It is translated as CASSLRGRGVETQYF.

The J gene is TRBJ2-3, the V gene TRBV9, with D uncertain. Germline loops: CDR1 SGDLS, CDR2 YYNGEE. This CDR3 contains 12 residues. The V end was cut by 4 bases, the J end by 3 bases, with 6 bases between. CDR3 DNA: TGTGCCAGCAGCTCCTGGACAGATACGCAGTATTTT. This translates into CASSSWTDTQYF.

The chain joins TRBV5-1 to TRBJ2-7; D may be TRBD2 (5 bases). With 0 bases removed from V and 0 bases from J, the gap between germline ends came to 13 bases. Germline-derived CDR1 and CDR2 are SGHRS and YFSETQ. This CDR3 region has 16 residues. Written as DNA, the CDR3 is TGCGCCAGCAGCTTGGGAGGGTCAGGAATCTCCTACGAGCAGTACTTC. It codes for CASSLGGSGISYEQYF.

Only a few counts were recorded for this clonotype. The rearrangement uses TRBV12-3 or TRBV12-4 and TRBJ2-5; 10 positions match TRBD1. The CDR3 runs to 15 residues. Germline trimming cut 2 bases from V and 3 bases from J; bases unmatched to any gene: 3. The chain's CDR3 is CASSLWGTGEETQYF. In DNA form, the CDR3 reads TGTGCCAGCAGTTTATGGGGGACAGGGGAAGAGACCCAGTACTTC.

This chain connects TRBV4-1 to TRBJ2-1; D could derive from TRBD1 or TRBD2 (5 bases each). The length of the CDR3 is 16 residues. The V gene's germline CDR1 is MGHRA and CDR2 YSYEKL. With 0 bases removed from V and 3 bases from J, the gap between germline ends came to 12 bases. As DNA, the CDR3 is TGCGCCAGCAGCCAAGATGTAGGGGAGATCTACAATGAGCAGTTCTTC. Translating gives CASSQDVGEIYNEQFF.

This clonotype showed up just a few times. The CDR3, as DNA: TGTGCCAGCAGTGCGACCGGGACTAGTTCACTGTTCTTC. It specifies CASSATGTSSLFF. The J gene is TRBJ2-1, the V gene TRBV6-2 or TRBV6-3; 8 nucleotides line up with TRBD2. The CDR3 length is 13 residues. Germline V lookup: CDR1 MNHEY, CDR2 SVGEGT. Unmatched junction bases numbered 12, after V lost 5 bases and J lost 15 bases.